This T cell receptor beta chain was obtained from a study of CD8+CD57+ T cells in acquired aplastic anemia. Before being chosen for sequencing, patients had shown CD8+CD57+ cell expansion by flow cytometry. Genomic DNA, serving as template, underwent TCR beta VDJ and CDR3 profiling. MiXCR, applied by TCRdb to the reads, yields one record per CDR3 protein. The sample contains under 500,000 distinct CDR3 sequences, about a third of which appear only once. Germline loops: CDR1 SQVTM, CDR2 ANQGSEA. Trimming took off 4 bases at V and 5 bases at J, with 9 bases between the two ends. The CDR3 spans 12 residues.

The clonotype was recovered from a human donor with aplastic anemia. The V call is TRBV29-1, the J call TRBJ1-5; tentative D call: TRBD1 (5 bases). The sequencing sample was made of sorted CD4+, CD8+, or CD8+CD57+ T cells (not recorded which) from PBMCs. CDR3 protein: CSVGGADQPQHF. In DNA, the CDR3 is TGCAGCGTTGGAGGGGCGGATCAGCCCCAGCATTTT.